This T cell receptor (beta chain) came from a study of CD8+ T cells in alopecia areata. At the level of the study: Twice daily, treated patients received 5 to 10 mg of oral tofacitinib. The study's findings and limits: Against the mouse data, patients shared TCRs less clearly, possibly for HLA reasons.

As concerns this clone: Its antigen is not identified.

Punch biopsies of lesional scalp, plus peripheral blood, were taken from alopecia areata patients. Sorting separated CD4+ and CD8+ T cells out of PBMCs. As the sequencing template, cDNA was produced by extracting RNA and reverse transcribing it. Only in-frame clones appear in the TCRdb table, and some are missing; sequencing was by immunoSEQ multiplex PCR. This table holds 130,000 to 150,000 clones, 40% to 65% found once. The origin of this receptor is a human donor with alopecia areata. The specimen comprised CD4+ T cells sorted from blood, sampled at week 0.

CDR3 nucleotide sequence: TGTGCCAGCAGCCAACACACAGGTGAAGCTTTCTTT. Translating it yields CASSQHTGEAFF. The chain carries TRBV4-2 and TRBJ1-1, with TRBD1 as a possible D gene (5 bases). The germline V and J ends were trimmed by 2 bases and 7 bases, with 8 bases remaining between them. The CDR3 extends over 12 amino acids. Germline V gives CDR1 LGHNA, CDR2 YNFKEQ.